The text below deals with one T cell receptor beta chain. What it recognizes is unknown. CDR1 and CDR2 (germline): DFQATT, SNEGSKA (reference sequence). The V end was cut by 2 bases, the J end by 4 bases, with 17 bases between. There are 16 residues in the CDR3. The data are from a study of human T cells and chemical hapten exposure. Whole-study findings and limits: TCRs above 1 in 1000 frequency did not change with DPC sensitization.

As the library was built, unique molecular identifiers were attached to individual cDNA molecules. TCRdb re-called the 5' RACE reads through MiXCR, storing one row per CDR3 protein. Of 110,000 or so distinct CDR3 sequences in the sample, around a fifth are singletons; the top ten hold 2.8%. The total RNA was obtained from whole blood that was not fractionated. This receptor was taken from a human donor in good health. The rearrangement uses TRBV20-1 and TRBJ2-2, with D perhaps matching TRBD2 (5 bases). The CDR3 protein is CSARRTARTVTGELFF. CDR3 in DNA: TGCAGTGCTAGAAGAACAGCCAGGACTGTCACCGGGGAGCTGTTTTTT.